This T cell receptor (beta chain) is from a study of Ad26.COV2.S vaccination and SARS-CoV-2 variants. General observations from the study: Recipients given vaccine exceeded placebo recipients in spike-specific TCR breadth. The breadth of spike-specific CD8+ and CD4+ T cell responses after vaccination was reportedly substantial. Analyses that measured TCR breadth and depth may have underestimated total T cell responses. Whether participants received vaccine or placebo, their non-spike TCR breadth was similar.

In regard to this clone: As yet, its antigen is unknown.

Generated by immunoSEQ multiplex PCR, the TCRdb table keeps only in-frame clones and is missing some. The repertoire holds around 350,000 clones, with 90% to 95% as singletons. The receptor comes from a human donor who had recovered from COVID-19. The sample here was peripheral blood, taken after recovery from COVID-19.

This CDR3 is CASSQGPSGDLETQYF. The DNA of the CDR3 is TGCGCCAGCAGCCAAGGTCCTAGCGGGGATCTAGAGACCCAGTACTTC. This chain links TRBV4-1 with TRBJ2-5; 9 bases are a match to TRBD2. This CDR3 contains 16 residues. Germline CDR1 MGHRA, CDR2 YSYEKL. The V and J ends lost 1 base and 4 bases, in that order; junction bases with no gene match: 7.